This TCR beta chain is from a study of cytomegalovirus exposure and HLA in healthy donors. Study results and limitations: TCR beta chain V- and J-gene trimming was linked, in a later analysis, to a missense variant in DCLRE1C. It was confirmed in vitro that three of the CMV-associated chains were specific for CMV antigens. Most TCR sequences showed up rarely, but some public TCRs showed up in many donors. Associated with HLA alleles at 0.05 false discovery rate in a later analysis were around 15,000 TCR beta sequences.

Looked up from germline, CDR1 is MRHNA and CDR2 is SNTAGT. The CDR3 runs to 13 residues. The PCR had 60 Vbeta and 13 Jbeta primers. The protocol was immunoSEQ multiplex PCR, while the TCRdb copy is restricted to in-frame clones and leaves out a portion. The sample lists around 250,000 clones, around 90% occurring once. Turning to this clone: Its specificity is not known.

The rearrangement joins TRBV6-4 to TRBJ2-5; 7 bases are shared with TRBD1. The DNA end favors TRBJ2-7, so the J call may be wrong. This receptor was obtained from a girl aged 2 to 9 in good health and CMV-seronegative. The source material was PBMCs. The chain's CDR3 is CASSPGTDYEQYF. The CDR3 nucleotides read TGTGCCAGCAGCCCCGGGACAGACTACGAGCAGTACTTC.